Detailed here is one T cell receptor beta chain. No antigen is known for it. These data belong to a study of cytomegalovirus exposure and HLA in healthy donors. Broader study findings: Earlier analysis looked at TCR beta V segments, and most were productive about 87% or about 30% of the time.

Primers included in the PCR were 60 Vbeta and 13 Jbeta primers. Libraries were prepared by immunoSEQ multiplex PCR; TCRdb keeps only in-frame clonotypes and omits some of them. Of about 140,000 clones listed, approximately 84% were seen once; the top ten hold approximately 1.3%. This clonotype originated in a man between 25 and 39 years old in good health and CMV-seropositive. The specimen was PBMCs.

Here the CDR3 reads CASSLGGRADEQFF. CDR3 in DNA: TGTGCCAGCAGTTTAGGGGGGAGGGCTGATGAGCAGTTCTTC. V and J are TRBV28 and TRBJ2-1, with TRBD2 identical over 7 bases. CDR3 length: 14 amino acids. V trimming: 2 bases; J trimming: 8 bases; junction bases outside the gene matches: 6. CDR1 and CDR2 (germline): MDHEN, SYDVKM.